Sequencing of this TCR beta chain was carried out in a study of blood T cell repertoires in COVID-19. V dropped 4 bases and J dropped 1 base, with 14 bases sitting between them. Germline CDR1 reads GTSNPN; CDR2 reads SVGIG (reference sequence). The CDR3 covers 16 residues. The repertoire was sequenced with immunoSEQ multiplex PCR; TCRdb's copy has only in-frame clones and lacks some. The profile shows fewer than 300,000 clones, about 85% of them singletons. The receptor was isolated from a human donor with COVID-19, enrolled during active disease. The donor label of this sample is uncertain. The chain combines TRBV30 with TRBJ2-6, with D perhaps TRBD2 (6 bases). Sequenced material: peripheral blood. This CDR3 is CAWNQGGVSGANVLTF. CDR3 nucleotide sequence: TGTGCCTGGAACCAGGGAGGTGTGTCTGGGGCCAACGTCCTGACTTTC.